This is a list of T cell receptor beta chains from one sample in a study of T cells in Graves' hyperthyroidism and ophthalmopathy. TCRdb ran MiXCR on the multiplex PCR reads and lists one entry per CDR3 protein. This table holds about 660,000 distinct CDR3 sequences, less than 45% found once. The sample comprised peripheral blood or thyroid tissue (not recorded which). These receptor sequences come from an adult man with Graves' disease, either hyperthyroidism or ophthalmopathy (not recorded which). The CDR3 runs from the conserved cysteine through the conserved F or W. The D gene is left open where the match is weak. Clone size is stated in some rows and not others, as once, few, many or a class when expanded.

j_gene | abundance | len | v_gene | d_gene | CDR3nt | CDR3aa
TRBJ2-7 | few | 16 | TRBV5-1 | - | TGCGCCAGCAGCCTCCTAGACTCCCTTGGGTGGCACGAGCAGTACTTC | CASSLLDSLGWHEQYF
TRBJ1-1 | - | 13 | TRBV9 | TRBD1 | TGTGCCAGCAGGTACAGGGGGAACACTGAAGCTTTCTTT | CASRYRGNTEAFF
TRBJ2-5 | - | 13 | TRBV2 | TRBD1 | TGTGCCAGCAGTGACGGGACAGTTGGGACCCAGTACTTC | CASSDGTVGTQYF
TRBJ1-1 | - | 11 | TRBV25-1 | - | TGTGCCTGGACGGGAACCACTGAAGCTTTCTTT | CAWTGTTEAFF
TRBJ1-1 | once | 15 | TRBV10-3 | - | TGTGCCATCAGTGGTGGACAGTCCGGGCGCTCTGAAGCTTTCTTT | CAISGGQSGRSEAFF
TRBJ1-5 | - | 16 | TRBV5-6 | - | TGTGCCAGCAGCTTACAGGGATTGAGTGGTGATCAGCCCCAGCATTTT | CASSLQGLSGDQPQHF
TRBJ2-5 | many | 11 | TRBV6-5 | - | TGCGCCAGCAGTGACCAAGAGACCCAGTACTTC | CASSDQETQYF
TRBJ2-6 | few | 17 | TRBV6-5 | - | TGTGCCAGCAGTTACCTAACCGACAGCTCTGGGGCCAACGTCCTGACTTTC | CASSYLTDSSGANVLTF
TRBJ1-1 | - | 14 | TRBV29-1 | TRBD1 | TGCAGCGTTGAATCGGGACAGGGGAACACTGAAGCTTTCTTT | CSVESGQGNTEAFF
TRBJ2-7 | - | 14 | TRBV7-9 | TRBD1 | TGTGCCAGCAGCTTAGAGGCAGGGGGCGACGAGCAGTACTTC | CASSLEAGGDEQYF
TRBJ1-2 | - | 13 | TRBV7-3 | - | TGTGCCAGCAGTTGGGGTTTCAACTATGGCTACACCTTC | CASSWGFNYGYTF
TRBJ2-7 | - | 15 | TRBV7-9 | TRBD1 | TGTGCCAGCAGCCAAGGGGACAGGGGGGACTACGAGCAGTACTTC | CASSQGDRGDYEQYF
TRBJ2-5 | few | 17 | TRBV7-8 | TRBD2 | TGTGCCAGCAGCGTAGGGGTGAGAGCGGGGGGCCAGGAGACCCAGTACTTC | CASSVGVRAGGQETQYF